This TCR beta chain was identified during a study of molecular identifiers for immune sequencing clone quantification. After removal of 3 bases from V and 3 bases from J, the junction contained 3 bases not matched to a gene. CDR1 is DFQATT, CDR2 SNEGSKA, per germline (reference sequence). CDR3 length equals 14 residues. TCRdb processed the PCR reads anew with MiXCR; each CDR3 protein has one entry. Of 60,000 to 75,000 distinct CDR3 sequences listed, under 20% are singletons. This clonotype has a count of ten or more. Its antigen is currently unknown. Findings of the study overall: The study found clones above 20 RNA copies held over 98% of effector molecules and under 1% in naive cells.

The sequence came from a human donor in good health. Some libraries in this study had Jurkat cell RNA spiked in. Sequencing was carried out using naive CD8+ T cells from blood, with Jurkat cell RNA spiked in. The sample's subset: FACS-sorted CD8+CD4-CCR7+CD45RA+ naive T cells. The chain employs TRBV20-1 and TRBJ2-2; 8 bases are a match to TRBD2. The CDR3 DNA follows: TGCAGTGCTAGGGAGCGGGAGTACACCGGGGAGCTGTTTTTT. Translated, it gives CSAREREYTGELFF.